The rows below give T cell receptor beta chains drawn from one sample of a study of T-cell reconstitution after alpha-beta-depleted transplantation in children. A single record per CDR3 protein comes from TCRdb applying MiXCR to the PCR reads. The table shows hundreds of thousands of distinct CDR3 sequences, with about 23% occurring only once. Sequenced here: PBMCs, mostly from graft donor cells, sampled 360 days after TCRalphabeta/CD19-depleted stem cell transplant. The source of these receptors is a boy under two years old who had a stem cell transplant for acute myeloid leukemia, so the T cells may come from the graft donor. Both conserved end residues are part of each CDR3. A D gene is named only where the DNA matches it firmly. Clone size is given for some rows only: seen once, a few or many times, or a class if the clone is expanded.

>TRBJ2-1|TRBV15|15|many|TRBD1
TGTGCCACCAGCCGACCCGGGACAGTATACAATGAGCAGTTCTTC
CATSRPGTVYNEQFF
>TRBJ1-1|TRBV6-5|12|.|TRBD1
TGTGCCAGCAGTTACTCGACAGGGGACGCTTTCTTT
CASSYSTGDAFF
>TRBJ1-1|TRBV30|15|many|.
TGTGCCTGGAGTACTTGGAGGAGGTTCGACACTGAAGCTTTCTTT
CAWSTWRRFDTEAFF
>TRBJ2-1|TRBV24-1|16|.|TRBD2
TGTGCCACCAGTGATTTAGGCGGGAGCTCCTACAATGAGCAGTTCTTC
CATSDLGGSSYNEQFF
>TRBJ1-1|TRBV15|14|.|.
TGTGCCACCAGCAGAGATTACCCGAACACTGAAGCTTTCTTT
CATSRDYPNTEAFF
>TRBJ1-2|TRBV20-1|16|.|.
TGCAGTGCTAGAGATAAACGTAACGCCGGACCTTATGGCTACACCTTC
CSARDKRNAGPYGYTF
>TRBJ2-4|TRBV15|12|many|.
TGTGCCACCAGCAACAGCAAAAACATTCAGTACTTC
CATSNSKNIQYF
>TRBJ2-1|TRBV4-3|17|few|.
TGCGCCAGCAGCCAAGATCTTACAGGAAGCTCCTACAATGAGCAGTTCTTC
CASSQDLTGSSYNEQFF
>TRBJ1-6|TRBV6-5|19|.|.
TGTGCCAGCAGTTACTCGGACCTCGGGACACCGGATGGGAATTCACCCCTCCACTTT
CASSYSDLGTPDGNSPLHF
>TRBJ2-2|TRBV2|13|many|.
TGTGCCAGCCTGGAAGGGGACACCGGGGAGCTGTTTTTT
CASLEGDTGELFF
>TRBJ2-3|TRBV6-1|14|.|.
TGTGCCAGCAGTGAAGAGGGATTGGCAGATACGCAGTATTTT
CASSEEGLADTQYF
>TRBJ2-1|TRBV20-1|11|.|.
TGCAGTGGACAGTCCTACAATGAGCAGTTCTTC
CSGQSYNEQFF
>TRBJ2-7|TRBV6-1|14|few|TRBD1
TGTGCCAGCAGACCCGGGACAGGGAGCTACGAGCAGTACTTC
CASRPGTGSYEQYF
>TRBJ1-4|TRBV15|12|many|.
TGTGCCACCAGCAGAGACCCTGAAAAACTGTTTTTT
CATSRDPEKLFF
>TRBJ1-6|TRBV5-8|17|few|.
TGTGCCAGCAGCTACGAGACAGCCCTCTCCTATAATTCACCCCTCCACTTT
CASSYETALSYNSPLHF
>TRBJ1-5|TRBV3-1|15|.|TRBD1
TGTGCCAGCAGCTGGGGACAGTGGAGCAATCAGCCCCAGCATTTT
CASSWGQWSNQPQHF
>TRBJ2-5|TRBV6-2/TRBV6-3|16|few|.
TGTGCCAGCAGTTACTTTTCCCCAGAGGTAGGAGAGACCCAGTACTTC
CASSYFSPEVGETQYF
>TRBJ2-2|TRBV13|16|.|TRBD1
TGTGCCAGCGGACAACAGGGGGCAACGTACACCGGGGAGCTGTTTTTT
CASGQQGATYTGELFF
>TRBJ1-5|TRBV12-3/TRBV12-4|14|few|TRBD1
TGTGCCAGCAGTTTCGGGACAGGGGGTCAGCCCCAGCATTTT
CASSFGTGGQPQHF
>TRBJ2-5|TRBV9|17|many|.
TGTGCCAGCAGCGTAGGTGGATCTGTGGGCGTTGGAGAGACCCAGTACTTC
CASSVGGSVGVGETQYF